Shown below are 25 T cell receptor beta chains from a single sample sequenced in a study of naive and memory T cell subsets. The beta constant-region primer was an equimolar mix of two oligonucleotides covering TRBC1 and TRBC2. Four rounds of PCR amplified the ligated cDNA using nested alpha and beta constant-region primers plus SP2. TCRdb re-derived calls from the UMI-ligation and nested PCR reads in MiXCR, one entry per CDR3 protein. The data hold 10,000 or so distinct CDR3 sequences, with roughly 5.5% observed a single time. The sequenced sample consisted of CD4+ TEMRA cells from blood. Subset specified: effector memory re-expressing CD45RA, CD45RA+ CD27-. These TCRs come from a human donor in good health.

CDR3 sequence (DNA): TGTGCCAGCAGCCCCCCTGGTACGGATGAGCAGTTCTTC. As protein: CASSPPGTDEQFF. The gene calls are TRBV5-4 and TRBJ2-1; D is undetermined. V lost 4 bases and J 8 bases, leaving 13 bases between the germline ends. The CDR3 is made up of 13 amino acids. The V gene's germline CDR1 is SGHNT and CDR2 YYREEE (reference sequence).

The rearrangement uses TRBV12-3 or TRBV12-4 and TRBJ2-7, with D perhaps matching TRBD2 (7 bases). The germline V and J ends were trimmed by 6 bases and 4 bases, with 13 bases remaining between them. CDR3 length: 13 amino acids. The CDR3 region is CASRDGGRYEQYF. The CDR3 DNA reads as TGTGCCAGCAGGGACGGGGGGCGATACGAGCAGTACTTC.

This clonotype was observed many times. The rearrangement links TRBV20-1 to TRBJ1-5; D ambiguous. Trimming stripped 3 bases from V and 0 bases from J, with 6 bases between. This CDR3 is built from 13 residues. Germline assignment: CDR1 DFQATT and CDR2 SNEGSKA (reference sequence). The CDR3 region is CSARINSNQPQHF. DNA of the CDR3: TGCAGTGCTAGGATCAATAGCAATCAGCCCCAGCATTTT.

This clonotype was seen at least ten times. CDR3 region: CSASDIADTIYF. CDR3 coding DNA: TGCAGTGCGTCGGACATCGCAGACACCATATATTTT. This chain links TRBV20-1 with TRBJ1-3, with a weak D call TRBD1 (5 bases). The V gene's germline CDR1 is DFQATT and CDR2 SNEGSKA (reference sequence). Deletions cut 6 bases from V and 8 bases from J, with 14 bases between. The CDR3 length is 12 residues.

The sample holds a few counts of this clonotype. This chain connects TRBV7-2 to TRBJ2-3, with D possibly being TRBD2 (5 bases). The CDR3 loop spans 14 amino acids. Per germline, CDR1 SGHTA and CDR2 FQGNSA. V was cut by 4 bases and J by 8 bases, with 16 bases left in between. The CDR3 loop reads CASSSESGRSTQYF. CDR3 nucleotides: TGTGCCAGCAGCTCTGAGTCGGGAAGGAGTACGCAGTATTTT.

For the CDR3, the DNA is TGCGCCAGCAGTACTACAGGGAACACTGAAGCTTTCTTT. It codes for CASSTTGNTEAFF. The chain employs TRBV5-1 and TRBJ1-1, with D perhaps matching TRBD1 (5 bases). This CDR3 comprises 13 residues. V was shortened by 5 bases and J by 1 base, with 9 bases between the two germline ends. Germline V CDR1 and CDR2: SGHRS, YFSETQ.

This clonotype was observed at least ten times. The CDR3 DNA reads as TGTGCCAGCAGTGGCTACAGGGGGAAAGGAGAGACCCAGTACTTC. Its translation is CASSGYRGKGETQYF. The V and J genes are TRBV25-1 and TRBJ2-5; 8 nucleotides agree with TRBD1. Germline CDR1 and CDR2: MGHDK and SYGVNS. The CDR3 extends over 15 amino acids. After removal of 4 bases from V and 4 bases from J, the junction contained 8 bases not matched to a gene.

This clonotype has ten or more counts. In nucleotides, the CDR3 is TGTGCCAGCAGCCCGACAGGGGACCGGGATACGCAGTATTTT. Translated, it gives CASSPTGDRDTQYF. The rearrangement links TRBV7-8 to TRBJ2-3, with 8 bases lining up with TRBD1. The V segment lost 5 bases and the J segment 6 bases; nucleotides outside the gene matches: 7. The CDR3 runs 14 residues. Germline V gene sequence: CDR1 SGHVS, CDR2 FQNEAQ.

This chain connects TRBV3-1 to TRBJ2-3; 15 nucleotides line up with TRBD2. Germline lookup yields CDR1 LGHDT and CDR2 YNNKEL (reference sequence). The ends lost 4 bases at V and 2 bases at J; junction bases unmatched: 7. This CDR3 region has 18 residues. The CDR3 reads CASSRWTSGGVSTDTQYF. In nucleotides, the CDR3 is TGTGCCAGCAGCCGGTGGACTAGCGGGGGGGTGTCCACAGATACGCAGTATTTT.

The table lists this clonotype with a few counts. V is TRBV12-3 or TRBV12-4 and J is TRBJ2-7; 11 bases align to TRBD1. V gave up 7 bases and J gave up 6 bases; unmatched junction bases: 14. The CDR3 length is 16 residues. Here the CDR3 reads CASTLHSGTGGIEQYF. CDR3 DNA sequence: TGTGCCAGCACCCTTCATTCTGGGACAGGGGGGATCGAGCAGTACTTC.

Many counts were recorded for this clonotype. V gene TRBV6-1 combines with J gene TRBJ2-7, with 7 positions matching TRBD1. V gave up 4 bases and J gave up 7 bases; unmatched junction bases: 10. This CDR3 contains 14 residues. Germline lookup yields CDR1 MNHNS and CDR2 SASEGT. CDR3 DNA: TGTGCCAGCAGTGTTATAACAGGGGTAGGAGAGCAGTACTTC. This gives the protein CASSVITGVGEQYF.

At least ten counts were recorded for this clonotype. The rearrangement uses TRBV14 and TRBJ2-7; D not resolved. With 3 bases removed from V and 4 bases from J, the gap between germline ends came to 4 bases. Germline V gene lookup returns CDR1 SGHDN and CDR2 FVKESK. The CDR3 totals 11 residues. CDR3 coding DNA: TGTGCCAGCAGCCACGGATACGAGCAGTACTTC. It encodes CASSHGYEQYF. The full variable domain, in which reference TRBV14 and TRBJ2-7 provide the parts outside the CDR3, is EAGVTQFPSHSVIEKGQTVTLRCDPISGHDNLYWYRRVMGKEIKFLLHFVKESKQDESGMPNNRFLAERTGGTYSTLKVQPAELEDSGVYFCASSHGYEQYFGPGTRLTVT.

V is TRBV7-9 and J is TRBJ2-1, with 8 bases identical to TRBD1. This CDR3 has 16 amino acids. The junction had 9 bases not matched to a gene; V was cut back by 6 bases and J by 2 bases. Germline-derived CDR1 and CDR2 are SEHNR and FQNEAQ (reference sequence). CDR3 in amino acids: CASSYQGAETYNEQFF. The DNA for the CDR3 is TGTGCCAGCAGTTACCAGGGGGCTGAAACCTACAATGAGCAGTTCTTC.

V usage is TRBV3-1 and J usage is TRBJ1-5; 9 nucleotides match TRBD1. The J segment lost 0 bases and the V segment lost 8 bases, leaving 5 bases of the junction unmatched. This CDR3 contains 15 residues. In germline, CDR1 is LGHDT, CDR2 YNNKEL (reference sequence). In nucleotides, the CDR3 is TGTGCCAGCCCTCTGGACAGGGGTAGCAATCAGCCCCAGCATTTT. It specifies CASPLDRGSNQPQHF.

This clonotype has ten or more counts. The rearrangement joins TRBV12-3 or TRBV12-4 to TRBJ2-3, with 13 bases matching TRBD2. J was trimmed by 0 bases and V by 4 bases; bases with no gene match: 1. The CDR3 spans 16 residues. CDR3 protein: CASSWGLAGSTDTQYF. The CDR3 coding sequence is TGTGCCAGCAGTTGGGGACTAGCGGGAAGCACAGATACGCAGTATTTT.

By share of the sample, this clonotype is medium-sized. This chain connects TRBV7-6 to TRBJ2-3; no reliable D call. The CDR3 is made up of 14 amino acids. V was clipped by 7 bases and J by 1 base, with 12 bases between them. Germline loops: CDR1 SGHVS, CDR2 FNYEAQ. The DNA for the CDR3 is TGTGCCAGCACCCTAGGAGCAGGCACAGATACGCAGTATTTT. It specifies CASTLGAGTDTQYF.

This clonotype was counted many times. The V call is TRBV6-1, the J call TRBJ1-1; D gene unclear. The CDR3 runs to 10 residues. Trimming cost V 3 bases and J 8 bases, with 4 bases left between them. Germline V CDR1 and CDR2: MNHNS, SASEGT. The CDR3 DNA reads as TGTGCCAGCAGTGACAGGGAAGCTTTCTTT. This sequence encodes CASSDREAFF.

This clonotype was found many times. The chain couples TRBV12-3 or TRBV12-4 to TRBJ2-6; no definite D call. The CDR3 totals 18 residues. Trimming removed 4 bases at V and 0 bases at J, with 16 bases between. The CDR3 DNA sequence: TGTGCCAGCAGTTCTATAATCGGGTTGCCCTCTGGGGCCAACGTCCTGACTTTC. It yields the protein CASSSIIGLPSGANVLTF.

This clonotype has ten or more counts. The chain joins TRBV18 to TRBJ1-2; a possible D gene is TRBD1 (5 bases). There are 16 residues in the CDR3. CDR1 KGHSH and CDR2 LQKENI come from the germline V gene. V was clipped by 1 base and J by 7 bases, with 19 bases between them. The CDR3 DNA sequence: TGTGCCAGCTCACCACAGGCCGGGGCTCCAGTAATTGGCTACACCTTC. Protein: CASSPQAGAPVIGYTF.

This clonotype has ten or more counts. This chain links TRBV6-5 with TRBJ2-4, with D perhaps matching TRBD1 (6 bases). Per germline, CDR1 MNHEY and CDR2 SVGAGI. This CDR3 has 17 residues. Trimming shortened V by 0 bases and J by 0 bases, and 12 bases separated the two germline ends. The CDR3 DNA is TGTGCCAGCAGTTACTCGTGGGCAGGGGTAGCCAAAAACATTCAGTACTTC. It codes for CASSYSWAGVAKNIQYF.

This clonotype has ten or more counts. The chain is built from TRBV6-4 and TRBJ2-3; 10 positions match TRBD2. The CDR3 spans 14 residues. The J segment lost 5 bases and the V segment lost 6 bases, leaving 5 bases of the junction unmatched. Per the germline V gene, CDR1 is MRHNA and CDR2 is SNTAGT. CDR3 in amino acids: CASREVAGGDTQYF. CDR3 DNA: TGTGCCAGCAGGGAAGTAGCGGGGGGAGATACGCAGTATTTT.

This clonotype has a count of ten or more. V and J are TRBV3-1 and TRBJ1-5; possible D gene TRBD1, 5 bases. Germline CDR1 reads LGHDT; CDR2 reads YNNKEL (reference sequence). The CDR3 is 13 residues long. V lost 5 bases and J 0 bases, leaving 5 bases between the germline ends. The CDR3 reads CASSGGSNQPQHF. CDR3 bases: TGTGCCAGCAGCGGGGGTAGCAATCAGCCCCAGCATTTT.

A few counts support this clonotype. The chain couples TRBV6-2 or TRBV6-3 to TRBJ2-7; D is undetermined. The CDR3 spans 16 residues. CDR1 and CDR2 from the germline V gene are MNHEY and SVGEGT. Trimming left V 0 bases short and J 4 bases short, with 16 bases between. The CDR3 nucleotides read TGTGCCAGCAGTTACTCCGACGACACCGTAAGGTACGAGCAGTACTTC. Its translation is CASSYSDDTVRYEQYF.

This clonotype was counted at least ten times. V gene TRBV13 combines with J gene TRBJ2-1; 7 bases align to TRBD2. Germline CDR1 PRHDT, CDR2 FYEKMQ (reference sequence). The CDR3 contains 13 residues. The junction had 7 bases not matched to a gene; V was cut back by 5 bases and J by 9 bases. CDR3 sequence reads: CASSPRGGFEQFF. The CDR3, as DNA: TGTGCCAGCAGCCCCCGGGGAGGGTTTGAGCAGTTCTTC.

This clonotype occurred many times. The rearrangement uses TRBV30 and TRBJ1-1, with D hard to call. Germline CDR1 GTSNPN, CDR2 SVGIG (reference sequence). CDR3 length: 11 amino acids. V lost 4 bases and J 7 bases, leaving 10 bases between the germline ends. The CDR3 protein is CAWTTSVEAFF. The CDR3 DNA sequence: TGTGCCTGGACCACGTCGGTTGAAGCTTTCTTT.